The rows below give T cell receptor beta chains drawn from one sample of a study of T cells in localized non-small cell lung cancer. Clones were sequenced by immunoSEQ multiplex PCR, and TCRdb holds only the in-frame ones, with some missing. This sample has 60,000 or so clones, with roughly 76% found just once. Source: PBMCs, taken before any cancer treatment. The origin of the receptors is a man aged 40-75 years with stage II lung adenocarcinoma. CDR3s leave out the opening cysteine and the closing phenylalanine or tryptophan.

j_gene	v_gene	CDR3aa
TRBJ1-1	TRBV6-6	ASSSPGTEAF
TRBJ1-2	TRBV5-6	ASRRPGTGEDGYT
TRBJ1-4	TRBV30	AWSVDAGIEKLF
TRBJ1-1	TRBV27	ASSLSGYYTEAF
TRBJ1-5	TRBV7-8	ASSLERGSSRSNQPQH
TRBJ2-5	TRBV30	AWSLGGRVLETQY
TRBJ2-5	TRBV9	ASSPGLAGVSGETQY
TRBJ2-6	TRBV6-4	ASSLQGSGANVLT
TRBJ2-3	TRBV27	ASSFWQSPDTQY
TRBJ1-2	TRBV5-1	ASSSRGGFWA
TRBJ2-3	TRBV20-1	SARDPNTQY
TRBJ2-5	TRBV15	ATSRGQGQETQY
TRBJ1-3	TRBV19	ASTLQGTGNTIY